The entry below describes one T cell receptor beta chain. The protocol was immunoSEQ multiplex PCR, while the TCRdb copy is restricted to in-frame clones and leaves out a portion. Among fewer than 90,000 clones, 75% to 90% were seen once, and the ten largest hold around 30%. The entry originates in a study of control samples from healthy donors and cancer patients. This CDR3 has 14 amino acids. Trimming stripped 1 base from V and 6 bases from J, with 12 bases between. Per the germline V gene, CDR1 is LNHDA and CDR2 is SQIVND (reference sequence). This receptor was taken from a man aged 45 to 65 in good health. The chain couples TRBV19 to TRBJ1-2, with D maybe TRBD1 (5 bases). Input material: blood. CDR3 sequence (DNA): TGTGCCAGTAGTATAGGGGCAGGGTATAATGGCTACACCTTC. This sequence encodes CASSIGAGYNGYTF.